This T cell receptor (beta chain) was documented in a study of vaccination effects on CD4 cells after COVID-19. Overall study: The second dose preceded post-vaccine samples by a median of 72 days.

Germline CDR1 reads KGHSH; CDR2 reads LQKENI. The CDR3 is 15 amino acids. The V end was cut by 3 bases, the J end by 4 bases, with 15 bases between. Clones were read by immunoSEQ multiplex PCR, and TCRdb kept only the in-frame ones, dropping some. The data contain 27,000 or so clones, around 82% of them singletons. A remark on this clone: What it recognizes is unknown.

Notes on the study in general: Pronounced clonal contraction occurred in clones induced by infection and by vaccine late after vaccination.

Antigen-specific CD4+ T cells were expanded with viral peptide pools in the ViraFEST assay before sequencing. It was after roughly 11 days of culture that CD4+ T cells were isolated. Of the BNT162b2 and mRNA-1273 vaccines, participants received two doses of one or the other. The sample here was CD4+ T cells from PBMCs cultured with HCoV-NL63 spike peptides, taken after COVID-19 vaccination. The gene calls are TRBV18 and TRBJ1-2; maybe TRBD1 (6 bases). This clonotype originated in a human donor who received a COVID-19 vaccine. Some clones in this sample may be carry-over from other donors' samples. In nucleotides, the CDR3 is TGTGCCAGCTCACCGTTGAAGGGGGATACCTATGGCTACACCTTC. Translation gives CASSPLKGDTYGYTF.